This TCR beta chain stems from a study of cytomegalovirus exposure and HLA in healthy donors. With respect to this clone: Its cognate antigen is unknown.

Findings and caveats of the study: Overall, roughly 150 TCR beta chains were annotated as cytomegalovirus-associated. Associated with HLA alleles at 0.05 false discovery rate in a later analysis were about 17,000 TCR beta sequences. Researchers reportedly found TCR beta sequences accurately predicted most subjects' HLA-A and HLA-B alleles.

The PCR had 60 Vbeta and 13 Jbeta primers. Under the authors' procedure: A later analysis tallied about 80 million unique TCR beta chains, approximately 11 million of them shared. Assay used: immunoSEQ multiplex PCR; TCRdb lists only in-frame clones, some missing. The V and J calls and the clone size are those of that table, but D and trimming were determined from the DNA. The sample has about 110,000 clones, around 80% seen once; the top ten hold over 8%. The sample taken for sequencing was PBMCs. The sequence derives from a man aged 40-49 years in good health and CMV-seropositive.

Written as DNA, the CDR3 is TGTGCCAGCAGCCTAGGGACTAGCGGGAGTAAGGCCAAAAACATTCAGTACTTC. Translated, it gives CASSLGTSGSKAKNIQYF. V usage is TRBV7-2 and J usage is TRBJ2-4, with 14 positions matching TRBD2. Germline V gene lookup returns CDR1 SGHTA and CDR2 FQGNSA. V lost 5 bases, J lost 1 base, and 7 bases stayed unmatched. The CDR3 contains 18 residues.